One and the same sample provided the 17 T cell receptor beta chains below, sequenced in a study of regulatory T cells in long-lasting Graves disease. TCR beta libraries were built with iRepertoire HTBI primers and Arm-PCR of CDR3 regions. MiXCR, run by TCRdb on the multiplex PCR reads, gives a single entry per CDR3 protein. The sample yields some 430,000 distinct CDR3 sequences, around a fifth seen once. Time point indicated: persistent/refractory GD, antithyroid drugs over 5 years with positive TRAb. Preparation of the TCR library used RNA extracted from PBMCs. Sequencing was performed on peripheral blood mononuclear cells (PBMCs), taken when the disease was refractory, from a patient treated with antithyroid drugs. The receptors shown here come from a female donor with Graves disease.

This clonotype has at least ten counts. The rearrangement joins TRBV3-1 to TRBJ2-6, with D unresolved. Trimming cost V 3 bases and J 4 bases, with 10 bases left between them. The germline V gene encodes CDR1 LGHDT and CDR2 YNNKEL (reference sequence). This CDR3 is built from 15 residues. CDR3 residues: CASSQSYVGANVLTF. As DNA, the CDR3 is TGTGCCAGCAGCCAGTCCTACGTCGGGGCCAACGTCCTGACTTTC.

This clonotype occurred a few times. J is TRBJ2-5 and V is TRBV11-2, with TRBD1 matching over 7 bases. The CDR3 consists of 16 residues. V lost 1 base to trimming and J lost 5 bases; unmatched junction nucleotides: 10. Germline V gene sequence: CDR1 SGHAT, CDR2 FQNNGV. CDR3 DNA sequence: TGTGCCAGCAGCTTAGTCCCCGGGACAGCTTGGGAGACCCAGTACTTC. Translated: CASSLVPGTAWETQYF.

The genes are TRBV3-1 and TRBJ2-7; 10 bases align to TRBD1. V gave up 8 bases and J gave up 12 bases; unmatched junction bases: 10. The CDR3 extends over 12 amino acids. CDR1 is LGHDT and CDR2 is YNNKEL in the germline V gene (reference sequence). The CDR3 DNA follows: TGTGCCAGCGGCCCTGGGACAGGGGAAAGGTACTTC. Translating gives CASGPGTGERYF.

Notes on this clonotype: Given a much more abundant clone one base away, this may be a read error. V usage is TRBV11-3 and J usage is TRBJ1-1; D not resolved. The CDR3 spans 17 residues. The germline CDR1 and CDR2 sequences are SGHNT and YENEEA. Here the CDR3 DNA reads TGTGCCAGCGGCTTAGTCGTCCAGTCCTTCCTGGGGACTGAAGCTTTCTTT. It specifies CASGLVVQSFLGTEAFF. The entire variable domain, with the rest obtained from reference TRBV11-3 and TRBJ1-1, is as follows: EAGVVQSPRYKIIEKKQPVAFWCNPISGHNTLYWYLQNLGQGPELLIRYENEEAVDDSQLPKDRFSAERLKGVDSTLKIQPAELGDSAVYLCASGLVVQSFLGTEAFFGQGTRLTVV.

CDR3 in DNA: TGTGCCAGCAGCTCGACACAGGGCTACGAGCAGTACTTC. Its translation: CASSSTQGYEQYF. The chain has TRBV7-8 and TRBJ2-7; weak D call: TRBD1 (6 bases). V was shortened by 4 bases and J by 3 bases, with 10 bases between the two germline ends. The CDR3 is 13 amino acids. The V gene's germline CDR1 is SGHVS and CDR2 FQNEAQ.

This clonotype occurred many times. The CDR3, as DNA: TGTGCCAGCAGCCGCGGACAGGCCTACGAGCAGTACTTC. It encodes CASSRGQAYEQYF. The chain carries TRBV28 and TRBJ2-7; 7 nucleotides match TRBD1. The V segment lost 6 bases and the J segment 2 bases; nucleotides outside the gene matches: 4. The CDR3 contains 13 residues. Germline V gives CDR1 MDHEN, CDR2 SYDVKM.

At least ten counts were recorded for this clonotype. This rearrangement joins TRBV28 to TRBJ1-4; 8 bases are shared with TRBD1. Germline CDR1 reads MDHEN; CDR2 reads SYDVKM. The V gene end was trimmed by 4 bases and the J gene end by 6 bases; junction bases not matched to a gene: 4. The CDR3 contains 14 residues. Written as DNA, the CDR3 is TGTGCCAGCAGTTATACAGGGGGAGATGAAAAACTGTTTTTT. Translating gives CASSYTGGDEKLFF.

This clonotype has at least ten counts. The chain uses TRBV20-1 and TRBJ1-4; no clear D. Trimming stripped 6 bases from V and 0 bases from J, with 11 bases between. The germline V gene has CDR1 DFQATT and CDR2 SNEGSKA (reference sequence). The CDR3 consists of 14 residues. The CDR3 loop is CSAVNGTTNEKLFF. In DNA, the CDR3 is TGCAGTGCCGTGAACGGGACAACTAATGAAAAACTGTTTTTT.

CDR3 residues: CASSWAGPSYEQYF. As DNA, the CDR3 is TGTGCCAGCAGTTGGGCAGGGCCCTCCTACGAGCAGTACTTC. This chain connects TRBV27 to TRBJ2-7; weak D call: TRBD1 (5 bases). This CDR3 contains 14 residues. CDR1 is MNHEY and CDR2 is SMNVEV in the germline V gene (reference sequence). V dropped 4 bases and J dropped 0 bases, with 10 bases sitting between them.

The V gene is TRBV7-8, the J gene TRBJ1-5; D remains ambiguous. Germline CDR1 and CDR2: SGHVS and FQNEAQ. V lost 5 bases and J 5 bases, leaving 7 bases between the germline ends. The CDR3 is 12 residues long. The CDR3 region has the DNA TGTGCCAGCAGCAATACCGATCAGCCCCAGCATTTT. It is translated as CASSNTDQPQHF.

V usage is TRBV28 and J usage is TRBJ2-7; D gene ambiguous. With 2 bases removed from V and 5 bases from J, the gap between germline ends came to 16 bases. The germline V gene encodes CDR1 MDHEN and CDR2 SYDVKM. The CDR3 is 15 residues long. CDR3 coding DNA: TGTGCCAGCAGTTTAAGTTATCCTACTCGCCACGAGCAGTACTTC. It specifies CASSLSYPTRHEQYF.

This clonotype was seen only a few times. The CDR3: CASSPAGTSKNIQYF. Written as DNA, the CDR3 is TGTGCCAGCTCACCCGCCGGGACCTCCAAAAACATTCAGTACTTC. V and J are TRBV18 and TRBJ2-4; D tentatively fits TRBD1 or TRBD2 (5 bases each). This CDR3 comprises 15 residues. V was pared by 3 bases and J by 2 bases, with 11 bases between. CDR1 KGHSH and CDR2 LQKENI come from the germline V gene.

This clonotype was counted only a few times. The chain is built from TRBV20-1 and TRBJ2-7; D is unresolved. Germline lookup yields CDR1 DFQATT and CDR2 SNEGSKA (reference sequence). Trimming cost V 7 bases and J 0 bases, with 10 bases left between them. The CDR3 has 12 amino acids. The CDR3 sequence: CSGGASSYEQYF. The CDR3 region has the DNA TGCAGTGGCGGAGCAAGCTCCTACGAGCAGTACTTC.

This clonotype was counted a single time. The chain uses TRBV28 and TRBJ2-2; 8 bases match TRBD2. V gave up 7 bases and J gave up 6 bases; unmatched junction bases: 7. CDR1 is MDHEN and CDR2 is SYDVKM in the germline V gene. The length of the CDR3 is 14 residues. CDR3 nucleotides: TGTGCCAGCACCGTGGGGACTAGATCCGGGGAGCTGTTTTTT. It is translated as CASTVGTRSGELFF.

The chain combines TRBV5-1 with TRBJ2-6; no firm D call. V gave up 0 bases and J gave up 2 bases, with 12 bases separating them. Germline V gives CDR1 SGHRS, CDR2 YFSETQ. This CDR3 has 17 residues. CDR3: CASSLVLTVPGANVLTF. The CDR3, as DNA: TGCGCCAGCAGCTTGGTTTTGACGGTCCCTGGGGCCAACGTCCTGACTTTC.

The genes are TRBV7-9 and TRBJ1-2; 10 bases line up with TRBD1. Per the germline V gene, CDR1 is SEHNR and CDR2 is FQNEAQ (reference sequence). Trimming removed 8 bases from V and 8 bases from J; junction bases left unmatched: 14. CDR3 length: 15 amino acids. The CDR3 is CASLGQGSLAEGYTF. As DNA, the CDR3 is TGTGCCAGCTTGGGACAGGGGTCCCTCGCGGAAGGCTACACCTTC. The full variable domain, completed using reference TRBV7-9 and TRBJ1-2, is DTGVSQNPRHKITKRGQNVTFRCDPISEHNRLYWYRQTLGQGPEFLTYFQNEAQLEKSRLLSDRFSAERPKGSFSTLEIQRTEQGDSAMYLCASLGQGSLAEGYTFGSGTRLTVV.

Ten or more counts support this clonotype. As DNA, the CDR3 is TGTGCCAGCAGTTGGGTGGTTAATCAGCCCCAGCATTTT. This encodes CASSWVVNQPQHF. The gene calls are TRBV28 and TRBJ1-5; D call uncertain. This CDR3 region has 13 residues. Germline loops: CDR1 MDHEN, CDR2 SYDVKM. Trimming took 4 bases from V and 4 from J, leaving 8 bases between them.